The 2 T cell receptor beta chains listed next were all sequenced from one sample in a study of blood T cell repertoires in COVID-19. Sequencing was performed with immunoSEQ multiplex PCR; in TCRdb, only in-frame clones are kept and a portion is missing. The table records over 250,000 clones, about 91% of them present only once. Sequenced sample: peripheral blood. The receptors here all came from a person in their late teens or twenties with COVID-19, enrolled during active disease.

The chain uses TRBV5-4 and TRBJ1-1; TRBD1 matches 7 bases. V shed 0 bases and J 2 bases; nucleotides not matched to a gene: 4. Germline assignment: CDR1 SGHNT and CDR2 YYREEE (reference sequence). The CDR3 covers 15 residues. The CDR3 DNA reads as TGTGCCAGCAGCTTGGCGGGACAGACCAACACTGAAGCTTTCTTT. Protein sequence: CASSLAGQTNTEAFF.

This clone was counted once. The chain has TRBV3-1 (or the pseudogene TRBV3-2) and TRBJ2-5; D gene uncertain. Germline lookup yields CDR1 LGHDT and CDR2 YNNKEL (reference sequence). The CDR3 length is 14 residues. V was pared by 4 bases and J by 4 bases, with 13 bases between. The CDR3 DNA follows: TGTGCCAGCAGCCTGCGTTACCCCGGAGAGACCCAGTACTTC. Translated, it gives CASSLRYPGETQYF.